Shown below are 5 T cell receptor beta chains from a single sample sequenced in a study of response to subunit inactivated influenza vaccine. TCRdb re-called the RT-PCR reads through MiXCR, storing one row per CDR3 protein. The sample consists of around 480,000 distinct CDR3 sequences, 11% of them appearing once. The sequenced sample was PBMCs from blood, obtained about 40 days after vaccination. The receptor set was obtained from a man in his fifties who received an inactivated influenza vaccine.

This clonotype was observed many times. This chain links TRBV7-6 with TRBJ2-1; 10 bases fit TRBD1. CDR1 is SGHVS and CDR2 is FNYEAQ in the germline V gene. Trimming took 5 bases from V and 9 from J; bases not matched to a gene: 7. The CDR3 extends over 14 amino acids. Here the CDR3 reads CASSPGTGVSEQFF. CDR3 bases: TGTGCCAGCAGCCCCGGGACAGGGGTCAGTGAGCAGTTCTTC.

This clonotype was observed a few times. One end of the junction varies from germline; a read error may be responsible. The DNA of the CDR3 is TGCGCCAGCAGTGGTACGGGGCGCTCCGACGAGCAGTACTTC. This sequence encodes CASSGTGRSDEQYF. J is TRBJ2-7 and V is TRBV10-1; D assignment may be TRBD1 or TRBD2 (5 bases each). This CDR3 is built from 14 residues. Germline values: CDR1 WNHNN, CDR2 SYGVQD (reference sequence).

This clonotype was recorded many times. In DNA form, the CDR3 reads TGTGCCAGCAGTTTGATTGGAGCGGGAGGGGGTGAGCAGTTCTTC. This codes for CASSLIGAGGGEQFF. The rearrangement uses TRBV28 and TRBJ2-1; TRBD2 agrees at 10 bases. The CDR3 extends over 15 amino acids. Trimming took 3 bases from V and 9 from J; bases not matched to a gene: 8. Germline V gene data show CDR1 as MDHEN and CDR2 as SYDVKM.

This clonotype came up many times. The chain has TRBV7-2 and TRBJ2-3; 7 bases match TRBD2. The length of the CDR3 is 14 residues. The germline gives CDR1 SGHTA, CDR2 FQGNSA. After removal of 0 bases from V and 6 bases from J, the junction contained 3 bases not matched to a gene. CDR3 region: CASSLAGGGDTQYF. Here the CDR3 DNA reads TGTGCCAGCAGCTTAGCGGGGGGAGGGGATACGCAGTATTTT.

This chain connects TRBV7-2 to TRBJ2-7; TRBD1 is a possible D gene (6 bases). V was trimmed by 7 bases and J by 2 bases, leaving 12 bases between them. Per the germline V gene, CDR1 is SGHTA and CDR2 is FQGNSA. This CDR3 has 13 amino acids. In DNA form, the CDR3 reads TGTGCCAGCAATCCCCAGGGGCCCTACGAGCAGTACTTC. It encodes CASNPQGPYEQYF.